A selection of T cell receptor beta chains follows, all from one sample in a study of control samples from healthy donors and cancer patients. Profiled with immunoSEQ multiplex PCR; TCRdb holds only in-frame clones, not every one. Of about 38,000 clones listed, more than 70% are singletons. The sequencing sample was made of PBMCs. These TCRs come from a woman in her sixties or seventies with lung cancer. Each CDR3 is given with its conserved first and last residue. The D gene is left open where the match is weak. Clone sizes are given selectively: once, few, many, or a class where the clone is expanded.

d_call: -
clone_size: -
v_call: TRBV5-6
j_call: TRBJ1-2
cdr3_length: 14
cdr3_nt: TGTGCCAGCAGCTTGAAACAGGTGGACTATGGCTACACCTTC
cdr3_aa: CASSLKQVDYGYTF

d_call: -
clone_size: once
v_call: TRBV12-5
j_call: TRBJ1-1
cdr3_length: 15
cdr3_nt: TGTGCTAGTGGTTTGGCCCCCTCCAGTAGGGTCGGAGCTTTCTTT
cdr3_aa: CASGLAPSSRVGAFF

d_call: -
clone_size: -
v_call: TRBV9
j_call: TRBJ2-5
cdr3_length: 13
cdr3_nt: TGTGCCAGCAGCATCTCTACTGAGGAGACCCAGTACTTC
cdr3_aa: CASSISTEETQYF

d_call: TRBD1
clone_size: few
v_call: TRBV24-1
j_call: TRBJ1-2
cdr3_length: 17
cdr3_nt: TGTGCCACCAGTGATTTTGGACAGGGGGCAATCCTTTATGGCTACACCTTC
cdr3_aa: CATSDFGQGAILYGYTF

d_call: -
clone_size: once
v_call: TRBV9
j_call: TRBJ1-6
cdr3_length: 15
cdr3_nt: TGTGCCAGCAGCGTAGCTGGGGGCCTTAATTCACCCCTCCACTTT
cdr3_aa: CASSVAGGLNSPLHF

d_call: -
clone_size: -
v_call: TRBV18
j_call: TRBJ1-5
cdr3_length: 15
cdr3_nt: TGTGCCAGCTCACCAGACTCTTATAGCAATCAGCCCCAGCATTTT
cdr3_aa: CASSPDSYSNQPQHF

d_call: TRBD2
clone_size: -
v_call: TRBV19
j_call: TRBJ2-2
cdr3_length: 14
cdr3_nt: TGTGCCAGTGTTGGGACTAGTCGAACCGGGGAGCTGTTTTTT
cdr3_aa: CASVGTSRTGELFF

d_call: -
clone_size: -
v_call: TRBV5-4
j_call: TRBJ1-4
cdr3_length: 15
cdr3_nt: TGTGCCAGCAGCTCTCGACTAGGAACTAATGAAAAACTGTTTTTT
cdr3_aa: CASSSRLGTNEKLFF

d_call: TRBD2
clone_size: -
v_call: TRBV7-6
j_call: TRBJ2-1
cdr3_length: 17
cdr3_nt: TGTGCCAGCAGCCCACGTTCGTGGACTAGCTCCTACAATGAGCAGTTCTTC
cdr3_aa: CASSPRSWTSSYNEQFF

d_call: -
clone_size: -
v_call: TRBV12-3/TRBV12-4
j_call: TRBJ1-6
cdr3_length: 12
cdr3_nt: TGTGCCAGCAGTTTCACCTCCCAGGTTCTCCGCTTT
cdr3_aa: CASSFTSQVLRF

d_call: -
clone_size: -
v_call: TRBV7-9
j_call: TRBJ1-6
cdr3_length: 14
cdr3_nt: TGTGCCAGCAGCCTGGGAGGGCTCGGTTCACCCCTCCACTTT
cdr3_aa: CASSLGGLGSPLHF

d_call: -
clone_size: -
v_call: TRBV12-3/TRBV12-4
j_call: TRBJ2-2
cdr3_length: 12
cdr3_nt: TGTGCCAGCAGGTCAGCCACCGGGGAGCTGTTTTTT
cdr3_aa: CASRSATGELFF

d_call: TRBD1
clone_size: -
v_call: TRBV18
j_call: TRBJ2-2
cdr3_length: 16
cdr3_nt: TGTGCCAGCTCACCAGCCGGGACAGGCGGCGCCGGGGAGCTGTTTTTT
cdr3_aa: CASSPAGTGGAGELFF

d_call: -
clone_size: few
v_call: TRBV7-2
j_call: TRBJ1-6
cdr3_length: 14
cdr3_nt: TGTGCCAGCAGCTTAACTGGACTTAATTCACCCCTCCACTTT
cdr3_aa: CASSLTGLNSPLHF

d_call: TRBD2
clone_size: once
v_call: TRBV18
j_call: TRBJ2-3
cdr3_length: 16
cdr3_nt: TGTGCCAGCTCACCAGGACTAGCGGATACACGAGATACGCAGTATTTT
cdr3_aa: CASSPGLADTRDTQYF

d_call: -
clone_size: -
v_call: TRBV5-5
j_call: TRBJ1-1
cdr3_length: 14
cdr3_nt: TGTGCCAGCAGCTTGACAGGGCCCAACACTGAAGCTTTCTTT
cdr3_aa: CASSLTGPNTEAFF

d_call: -
clone_size: once
v_call: TRBV7-6
j_call: TRBJ2-2
cdr3_length: 15
cdr3_nt: TGTGCCAGCAGCTTTTTCCTAGAAAACACCGGGGAGCTGTTTTTT
cdr3_aa: CASSFFLENTGELFF

d_call: -
clone_size: -
v_call: TRBV4-3
j_call: TRBJ2-1
cdr3_length: 15
cdr3_nt: TGCGCCAGCAGCCAAGGTAGCGGAACCTACAATGAGCAGTTCTTC
cdr3_aa: CASSQGSGTYNEQFF

d_call: -
clone_size: -
v_call: TRBV9
j_call: TRBJ1-1
cdr3_length: 15
cdr3_nt: TGTGCCAGCAGCGTAGGGGAATACGAGAACACTGAAGCTTTCTTT
cdr3_aa: CASSVGEYENTEAFF

d_call: TRBD2
clone_size: -
v_call: TRBV4-3
j_call: TRBJ2-3
cdr3_length: 19
cdr3_nt: TGCGCCAGCAGCCAACGACTAGCGGGATCATCGGGGAAGGCAGATACGCAGTATTTT
cdr3_aa: CASSQRLAGSSGKADTQYF

d_call: TRBD2
clone_size: -
v_call: TRBV5-1
j_call: TRBJ2-7
cdr3_length: 14
cdr3_nt: TGCGCCAGCAGCTTGGCCTGGGGGGGTTACGAGCAGTACTTC
cdr3_aa: CASSLAWGGYEQYF

d_call: -
clone_size: -
v_call: TRBV9
j_call: TRBJ2-6
cdr3_length: 15
cdr3_nt: TGTGCCAGCAGCCCTCGGCGCTCTGGGGCCAACGTCCTGACTTTC
cdr3_aa: CASSPRRSGANVLTF

d_call: -
clone_size: few
v_call: TRBV6-5
j_call: TRBJ2-2
cdr3_length: 11
cdr3_nt: TGTGCCAGCAGCCCCCCCGGGGAGCTGTTTTTT
cdr3_aa: CASSPPGELFF

d_call: -
clone_size: -
v_call: TRBV7-3
j_call: TRBJ2-3
cdr3_length: 14
cdr3_nt: TGTGCCAGCAGCTTAAGCGGAAACACAGATACGCAGTATTTT
cdr3_aa: CASSLSGNTDTQYF

d_call: -
clone_size: few
v_call: TRBV5-4
j_call: TRBJ2-1
cdr3_length: 15
cdr3_nt: TGTGCCAGCAGCCGAACCAGGGGCGAAGGAAATGAGCAGTTCTTC
cdr3_aa: CASSRTRGEGNEQFF

d_call: -
clone_size: -
v_call: TRBV6-5
j_call: TRBJ1-2
cdr3_length: 12
cdr3_nt: TGTGCCAGCGCCCGATCTAACTATGGCTACACCTTC
cdr3_aa: CASARSNYGYTF

d_call: -
clone_size: few
v_call: TRBV6-5
j_call: TRBJ2-7
cdr3_length: 15
cdr3_nt: TGTGCCAGCAGTTCCGGACAGTCGAGCTCCTACGAGCAGTACTTC
cdr3_aa: CASSSGQSSSYEQYF

d_call: -
clone_size: -
v_call: TRBV10-1
j_call: TRBJ2-3
cdr3_length: 14
cdr3_nt: TGCGCCAGCAGTGAGCAGGGGTGGGAAGATACGCAGTATTTT
cdr3_aa: CASSEQGWEDTQYF

d_call: -
clone_size: -
v_call: TRBV30
j_call: TRBJ1-1
cdr3_length: 13
cdr3_nt: TGTGCCTGGAGAAAGGGGACGAACACTGAAGCTTTCTTT
cdr3_aa: CAWRKGTNTEAFF

d_call: -
clone_size: -
v_call: TRBV28
j_call: TRBJ1-1
cdr3_length: 13
cdr3_nt: TGTGCCAGCAGGGGGAATCGGAACACTGAAGCTTTCTTT
cdr3_aa: CASRGNRNTEAFF

d_call: -
clone_size: once
v_call: TRBV9
j_call: TRBJ2-2
cdr3_length: 16
cdr3_nt: TGTGCCAGCAGCGTAGCTTCGCGGAGCCACCTATCGGAGCTGTTTTTT
cdr3_aa: CASSVASRSHLSELFF

d_call: TRBD1
clone_size: -
v_call: TRBV6-5
j_call: TRBJ2-5
cdr3_length: 14
cdr3_nt: TGTGCCAGCAGATCGGGACAGGGAAGGGAGACCCAGTACTTC
cdr3_aa: CASRSGQGRETQYF

d_call: -
clone_size: -
v_call: TRBV24-1
j_call: TRBJ1-2
cdr3_length: 13
cdr3_nt: TGTGCCACCAGTGATTCCCTAAACTATGGCTACACCTTC
cdr3_aa: CATSDSLNYGYTF

d_call: TRBD2
clone_size: -
v_call: TRBV9
j_call: TRBJ2-5
cdr3_length: 16
cdr3_nt: TGTGCCAGCAGCGTTACTAGCGGGAGGTCCAGAGAGACCCAGTACTTC
cdr3_aa: CASSVTSGRSRETQYF

d_call: TRBD2
clone_size: -
v_call: TRBV24-1
j_call: TRBJ2-5
cdr3_length: 17
cdr3_nt: TGTGCCACCAGGGACGGCCTGGGCGGACTAGCGGGTCTAGGCCAGTACTTC
cdr3_aa: CATRDGLGGLAGLGQYF

d_call: -
clone_size: -
v_call: TRBV5-5
j_call: TRBJ2-7
cdr3_length: 13
cdr3_nt: TGTGCCAGCACCTTCCTACGGGACTACGAGCAGTACTTC
cdr3_aa: CASTFLRDYEQYF

d_call: TRBD1
clone_size: -
v_call: TRBV19
j_call: TRBJ1-2
cdr3_length: 18
cdr3_nt: TGTGCCAGTGGAACGAGGAGGGACAGGGGCGGCTCGGGCTATGGCTACACCTTC
cdr3_aa: CASGTRRDRGGSGYGYTF

d_call: -
clone_size: -
v_call: TRBV29-1
j_call: TRBJ1-3
cdr3_length: 15
cdr3_nt: TGCAGCGTTAGTAATATTAGGGGCTCTGGAAACACCATATATTTT
cdr3_aa: CSVSNIRGSGNTIYF

d_call: TRBD1
clone_size: -
v_call: TRBV7-9
j_call: TRBJ2-7
cdr3_length: 13
cdr3_nt: TGTGCCAGCAGCGGGGACAGTATTTACGAGCAGTACTTC
cdr3_aa: CASSGDSIYEQYF

d_call: -
clone_size: once
v_call: TRBV5-1
j_call: TRBJ2-3
cdr3_length: 12
cdr3_nt: TGCGCCAGCAGTTACGAGTCGGATACGCAGTATTTT
cdr3_aa: CASSYESDTQYF

d_call: -
clone_size: -
v_call: TRBV18
j_call: TRBJ2-3
cdr3_length: 16
cdr3_nt: TGTGCCAGCTCACCGCTCCCCGTTCCAGAACCAGATACGCAGTATTTT
cdr3_aa: CASSPLPVPEPDTQYF

d_call: -
clone_size: -
v_call: TRBV5-6
j_call: TRBJ2-7
cdr3_length: 13
cdr3_nt: TGTGCCAGCAGCTTGGGTCACCCCTACGAGCAGTACTTC
cdr3_aa: CASSLGHPYEQYF

d_call: -
clone_size: -
v_call: TRBV18
j_call: TRBJ1-1
cdr3_length: 15
cdr3_nt: TGTGCCACCATGCGGGAGGGTACGTTTGTAACTGAAGCTTTCTTT
cdr3_aa: CATMREGTFVTEAFF

d_call: -
clone_size: once
v_call: TRBV15
j_call: TRBJ1-1
cdr3_length: 18
cdr3_nt: TGTGCCACCAGCAGAGGGGGGCGGGCGACAGGTAAGAACACTGAAGCTTTCTTT
cdr3_aa: CATSRGGRATGKNTEAFF

d_call: -
clone_size: -
v_call: TRBV4-1
j_call: TRBJ1-1
cdr3_length: 13
cdr3_nt: TGCGCCAGCAGCCGGGGAGGGGACACTGAAGCTTTCTTT
cdr3_aa: CASSRGGDTEAFF

d_call: TRBD1
clone_size: once
v_call: TRBV29-1
j_call: TRBJ2-7
cdr3_length: 14
cdr3_nt: TGCAGCGTTGAGTTTGCGGGACAGGGCTACGAGCAGTACTTC
cdr3_aa: CSVEFAGQGYEQYF

d_call: -
clone_size: once
v_call: TRBV21-1
j_call: TRBJ1-2
cdr3_length: 16
cdr3_nt: TGTGCCAGCAGAAAAGATTTACGGGAGTCCAACTATGGCTACACCTTC
cdr3_aa: CASRKDLRESNYGYTF

d_call: -
clone_size: -
v_call: TRBV10-3
j_call: TRBJ2-2
cdr3_length: 14
cdr3_nt: TGTGCCATCAGTGAAGACAGGCGCGGCGGGGAGCTGTTTTTT
cdr3_aa: CAISEDRRGGELFF

d_call: -
clone_size: -
v_call: TRBV6-1
j_call: TRBJ1-1
cdr3_length: 15
cdr3_nt: TGTGCCAGCAGTGACGGAGGTTACATGAACACTGAAGCTTTCTTT
cdr3_aa: CASSDGGYMNTEAFF

d_call: TRBD2
clone_size: -
v_call: TRBV18
j_call: TRBJ2-4
cdr3_length: 18
cdr3_nt: TGTGCCAGCTCACCCCCACCGGGAGGTCTATTAGCCAAAAACATTCAGTACTTC
cdr3_aa: CASSPPPGGLLAKNIQYF

d_call: -
clone_size: -
v_call: TRBV10-1
j_call: TRBJ2-1
cdr3_length: 8
cdr3_nt: TGCGCCAGCAGGGAGCAGTTCTTC
cdr3_aa: CASREQFF

d_call: TRBD2
clone_size: -
v_call: TRBV9
j_call: TRBJ2-1
cdr3_length: 16
cdr3_nt: TGTGCCAGCACCCTAGACCCAGCGGGGGGGCGCAATGAGCAGTTCTTC
cdr3_aa: CASTLDPAGGRNEQFF

d_call: TRBD1
clone_size: -
v_call: TRBV2
j_call: TRBJ1-6
cdr3_length: 14
cdr3_nt: TGTGCCAGCAGCCGGGACAGTTCTAATTCACCCCTCCACTTT
cdr3_aa: CASSRDSSNSPLHF

d_call: -
clone_size: -
v_call: TRBV7-2
j_call: TRBJ1-5
cdr3_length: 12
cdr3_nt: TGTGCCAGCAGCTCGGATACTAGGACCCAGCATTTT
cdr3_aa: CASSSDTRTQHF

d_call: TRBD1
clone_size: -
v_call: TRBV18
j_call: TRBJ2-2
cdr3_length: 15
cdr3_nt: TGTGCCAGCTCCCCGGACAGGGCGAACACCGGGGAGCTGTTTTTT
cdr3_aa: CASSPDRANTGELFF

d_call: -
clone_size: -
v_call: TRBV29-1
j_call: TRBJ2-7
cdr3_length: 12
cdr3_nt: TGCAGCGTCAGACTAGAAGCCTACGAGCAGTACTTC
cdr3_aa: CSVRLEAYEQYF